This T cell receptor beta chain is drawn from a study of technical replicates of blood from several donors. Sequencing was performed with immunoSEQ multiplex PCR; in TCRdb, only in-frame clones are kept and a portion is missing. The table records roughly 80,000 clones, about 96% of them present only once. Germline V gene sequence: CDR1 SGHRS, CDR2 YFSETQ. V trimming: 3 bases; J trimming: 4 bases; junction bases outside the gene matches: 5. This CDR3 has 15 amino acids. V usage is TRBV5-1 and J usage is TRBJ2-3; 10 bases align to TRBD2. The receptor's source is a human donor in good health. Sequencing was carried out using T cells isolated from PBMCs. The CDR3 sequence is CASSSTTSGADTQYF. The DNA for the CDR3 is TGCGCCAGCAGCTCGACTACTAGCGGGGCAGATACGCAGTATTTT.